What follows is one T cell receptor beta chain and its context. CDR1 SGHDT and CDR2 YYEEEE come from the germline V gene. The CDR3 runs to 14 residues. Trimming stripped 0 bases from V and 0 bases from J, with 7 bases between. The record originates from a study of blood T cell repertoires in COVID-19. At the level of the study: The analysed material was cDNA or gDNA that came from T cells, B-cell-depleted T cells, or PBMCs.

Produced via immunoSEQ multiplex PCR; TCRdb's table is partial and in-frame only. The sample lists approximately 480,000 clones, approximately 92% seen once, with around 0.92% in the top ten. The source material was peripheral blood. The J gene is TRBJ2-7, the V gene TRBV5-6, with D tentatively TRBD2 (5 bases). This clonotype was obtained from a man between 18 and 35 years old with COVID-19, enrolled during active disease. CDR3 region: CASSLAGSSYEQYF. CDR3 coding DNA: TGTGCCAGCAGCTTGGCGGGGTCCTCCTACGAGCAGTACTTC.